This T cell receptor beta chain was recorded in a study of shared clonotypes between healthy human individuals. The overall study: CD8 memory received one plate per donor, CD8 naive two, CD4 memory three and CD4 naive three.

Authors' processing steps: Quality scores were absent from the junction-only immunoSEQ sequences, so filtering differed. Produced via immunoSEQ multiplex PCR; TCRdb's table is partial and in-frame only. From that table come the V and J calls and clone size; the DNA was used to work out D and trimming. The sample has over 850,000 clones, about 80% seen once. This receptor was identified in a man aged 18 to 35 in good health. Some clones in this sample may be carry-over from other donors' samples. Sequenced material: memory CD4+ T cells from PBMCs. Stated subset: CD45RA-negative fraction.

CDR3 in DNA: TGTGCCGCAGGGAGGGGGGCGACCCTCTATGGCTACACCTTC. It yields the protein CAAGRGATLYGYTF. The chain employs TRBV7-2 and TRBJ1-2, with a tentative D call TRBD1 (6 bases). The germline CDR1 and CDR2 sequences are SGHTA and FQGNSA. The V gene lost 11 bases and the J gene lost 4 bases, with 20 bases spanning the gap. This CDR3 contains 14 residues.